This T cell receptor (beta chain) derives from a study of graft-versus-host responses after intestinal transplantation (dated by TCRdb to 2020 to 2022). For context, the study as a whole: The transplants that recipients received were multivisceral, liver-intestinal, or isolated intestinal. All recipients received anti-thymocyte globulin induction followed by maintenance tacrolimus and steroids for around three years. After intestinal transplantation, graft-versus-host and host-versus-graft alloreactive T cell clones in the graft, circulation and bone marrow were tracked using bulk TCR-beta CDR3 sequencing. To identify alloreactive clones, pre-transplant mixed lymphocyte reaction products were sequenced and compared with unstimulated pre-transplant donor and recipient T cells. The cohort enrolled 24 intestinal transplant recipients, one of whom was a retransplant, and 3 patients without pretransplant specimens were excluded. A peak of at least 4% donor T cells among recipient peripheral blood mononuclear cells was the definition used for donor T cell macrochimerism. Samples from three later patients were sequenced in-house on an Illumina MiSeq with MiXCR processing rather than by the commercial service. Study-wide conclusions, independent of this receptor: GvH clones were detected in recipient bone marrow, and some of these GvH clones were observed earlier in ileal mucosa or blood, consistent with an intestinal mucosal origin. The relatively low number and heterogeneity of intestinal transplant patients limited the conclusions. Patients with donor T cell macrochimerism had high GvH to HvG T cell clonal ratios in their allografts. Peak levels of circulating GvH clones were associated with declines in HvG clones early after transplant.

From the cysteine through the phenylalanine, the CDR3 covers 17 amino acids. The sequence is cut down to CDR3 DNA, 51 bases in frame from base 1. V is trimmed back by 0 bases and J by 1 base, and the junction contains 2 bases that no gene match accounts for. The CDR1 and CDR2 encoded by the germline V gene are SGHRS and YFSETQ. The sample's time point label is to be understood as: cells obtained before transplantation from donor or recipient. CD3+CD4+ and CD3+CD8+ populations were FACS-sorted from unstimulated pre-transplant donor and recipient cells taken from spleen or lymph nodes. The method was the immunoSEQ multiplex PCR assay. For most patients, genomic DNA was isolated with the Qiagen DNeasy Blood and Tissue Kit and shipped frozen to Adaptive Biotechnologies for TCR sequencing. For most patients, high-throughput TCR-beta CDR3 sequencing of genomic DNA was performed by Adaptive Biotechnologies. The study's own analysis went as follows. Adaptive's ImmunoSEQ software was the source of the TCR sequencing data for 18 patients, while a few other patients were processed with MiXCR and VDJtools. CD4 versus CD8 sorting errors were corrected by removing sequences found in both subsets at a frequency ratio below 5:1. CDR3 nucleotide sequences shared by donor and recipient were removed because the origin of these sequences could not be assigned. To be classed as alloreactive, a clone needed at least 2-fold expansion over unstimulated cells and a minimum CFSE-low frequency of 0.002% (template counts) or 0.001% (read counts). Clones detected in sequenced pre-transplant spleen, lymph node, or MLR CFSE-low populations of the donor or recipient were defined as mappable. Cumulative frequency of alloreactive clones was calculated as a percentage of all sequences weighted by copy number. TCRdb mirrors the immuneACCESS table, restricted to in-frame sequences. Some clones are absent from its copies; in checked studies, under half trace to an unresolved V gene, and the reason for the others is unknown. The D gene and trimming were derived from the DNA, and the V and J assignments and clone size from that table. The sample table lists tens of thousands of clones, 80% to 95% of them with a count of one. Less than 0.4% of the sample is held by the ten biggest clonotypes.

Remarks on this clone: Its recognized antigen is unknown. Per-nucleotide qualities are absent, and no much larger clonotype sits a single base away.

Here the chain combines TRBV5-1 and TRBJ2-3; 13 bases in the middle match TRBD2. The receptor was isolated from a human donor who received an intestinal transplant. Specimen: unstimulated CD4+ T cells sorted from spleen or lymph node cells, collected before intestinal transplant. DNA sequence: TGCGCCAGCAGCTTGGGGACTAGCGGGGGAGGCACAGATACGCAGTATTTT. Translated, it gives CASSLGTSGGGTDTQYF.